This T cell receptor beta chain derives from a study of T cell responses to AZD1222 COVID-19 vaccine. TCRdb's table, derived via immunoSEQ multiplex PCR, lists solely in-frame clones and lacks some. Seen here are around 80,000 clones, roughly 85% observed once, and the top ten hold 1% to 1.5%. Study findings and constraints: Regions 160-218 and 743-854 dominated among vaccine-associated CD4 TCRs spanning spike. Only 6 or 7 individuals given AZD1222 were seropositive at baseline. Two AZD1222 doses significantly raised spike-specific TCR breadth and depth over controls.

As to this clone: Its antigen is not known.

This receptor was obtained from an adult who received the AZD1222 COVID-19 vaccine. The sample was peripheral blood, taken 28 days after the second AZD1222 dose.

DNA for the CDR3: TGTGCCAGCAGTGAAGCATTGGTGGGAGGGACACAGCCCCAGCATTTT. This translates into CASSEALVGGTQPQHF. The chain has TRBV6-1 and TRBJ1-5; the D gene is possibly TRBD1 (6 bases). Germline lookup yields CDR1 MNHNS and CDR2 SASEGT. The V and J ends lost 0 bases and 7 bases respectively, with 16 bases between them. The CDR3 contains 16 residues.